These 21 T cell receptor beta chains were all obtained from the same sample, sequenced in a study of cytomegalovirus exposure and HLA in healthy donors. PCR was performed using 60 Vbeta and 13 Jbeta primers. Produced via immunoSEQ multiplex PCR; TCRdb's table is partial and in-frame only. The table shows 150,000 to 200,000 clones, with about 80% occurring only once. The sequenced sample consisted of PBMCs. The receptors derive from a woman between 50 and 59 years old in good health and CMV-seronegative.

The rearrangement joins TRBV30 to TRBJ1-2; 12 bases fit TRBD1. Germline-derived CDR1 and CDR2 are GTSNPN and SVGIG (reference sequence). CDR3 size: 17 residues. Losses at the gene ends were 2 bases for V and 5 bases for J; bases not matched to a gene: 12. CDR3 residues: CAWSPLPGQGAQYGYTF. CDR3 in DNA: TGTGCCTGGAGTCCCCTTCCGGGACAGGGGGCTCAGTATGGCTACACCTTC.

The rearrangement uses TRBV7-9 and TRBJ2-7; 11 positions match TRBD1. The CDR3 covers 18 residues. V lost 5 bases and J lost 2; bases outside the gene matches: 14. The germline V gene encodes CDR1 SEHNR and CDR2 FQNEAQ (reference sequence). CDR3: CASSRMGTGGSYPYEQYF. The CDR3 DNA reads as TGTGCCAGCAGCCGAATGGGGACAGGGGGTTCATACCCCTACGAGCAGTACTTC.

The V gene is TRBV5-4, the J gene TRBJ2-2; the match to TRBD2 covers 9 bases. CDR3 length equals 16 residues. V lost 1 base and J lost 0; bases outside the gene matches: 1. From germline, CDR1 is SGHNT and CDR2 YYREEE (reference sequence). This CDR3 reads CASSLLAGPNTGELFF. The CDR3, as DNA: TGTGCCAGCAGCTTGCTAGCGGGACCGAACACCGGGGAGCTGTTTTTT.

The chain recombines TRBV4-3 with TRBJ2-1; 14 bases fit TRBD2. With 4 bases clipped from V and 8 bases from J, the junction kept 7 bases outside the gene matches. CDR3 length: 16 residues. CDR1 and CDR2 (germline): LGHNA, YSLEER. In DNA, the CDR3 is TGCGCCAGCAGCCGTAGACTAGCGGGGGGGCAGGATGAGCAGTTCTTC. It codes for CASSRRLAGGQDEQFF.

This CDR3 reads CASSPQEGAVNIQYF. For the CDR3, the DNA is TGTGCCAGCTCACCACAGGAGGGAGCTGTAAACATTCAGTACTTC. V is TRBV18 and J is TRBJ2-4, with a possible D match to TRBD2 (6 bases). Trimming took off 1 base at V and 6 bases at J, with 13 bases between the two ends. The CDR3 runs to 15 residues. CDR1 KGHSH and CDR2 LQKENI come from the germline V gene. The whole variable domain, filled in from reference TRBV18 and TRBJ2-4, reads NAGVMQNPRHLVRRRGQEARLRCSPMKGHSHVYWYRQLPEEGLKFMVYLQKENIIDESGMPKERFSAEFPKEGPSILRIQQVVRGDSAAYFCASSPQEGAVNIQYFGAGTRLSVL.

The genes are TRBV19 and TRBJ1-4, with D tentatively TRBD1 (5 bases). Per germline, CDR1 LNHDA and CDR2 SQIVND (reference sequence). The CDR3 loop spans 15 amino acids. Deletions cut 4 bases from V and 5 bases from J, with 14 bases between. This CDR3 is CASSSIPRGNEKLFF. CDR3 nucleotides: TGTGCCAGTAGTAGTATCCCCCGGGGGAATGAAAAACTGTTTTTT.

This clone is a singleton in its sample. CDR3 coding DNA: TGTGCCAGCAGCTCCCGACAGGGGGTCCCAGATACGCAGTATTTT. It is translated as CASSSRQGVPDTQYF. The chain uses TRBV7-6 and TRBJ2-3; 9 nucleotides align to TRBD1. CDR3 length equals 15 residues. CDR1 is SGHVS, CDR2 FNYEAQ, per germline. The ends lost 4 bases at V and 4 bases at J; junction bases unmatched: 6.

The chain couples TRBV5-8 to TRBJ2-7; no firm D call. The CDR3 extends over 14 amino acids. Germline CDR1 is SGHTS and CDR2 is YDEGEE. V shed 1 base and J shed 2 bases, with 10 bases lying between them. CDR3 nucleotide sequence: TGTGCCAGCAGCTTGCGAGGTCCCCCCTACGAGCAGTACTTC. Amino acids: CASSLRGPPYEQYF.

The gene calls are TRBV4-1 and TRBJ1-3; D gene uncertain. The CDR3 totals 14 residues. Looked up from germline, CDR1 is MGHRA and CDR2 is YSYEKL. V shed 0 bases and J shed 6 bases, with 9 bases lying between them. Here the CDR3 DNA reads TGCGCCAGCAGCCAAGATAAGCTGGTAAACACCATATATTTT. Residues: CASSQDKLVNTIYF.

This chain joins TRBV6-6 and TRBJ1-1; 10 bases fit TRBD1. Germline lookup yields CDR1 MNHNY and CDR2 SVGAGI (reference sequence). The CDR3 consists of 15 residues. Trimming at V came to 6 bases and at J to 2 bases, leaving 6 bases not matched to a gene. The CDR3 DNA reads as TGTGCCAGCAGCCAGAGGACAGGGGGAAACACTGAAGCTTTCTTT. As protein: CASSQRTGGNTEAFF.

This clone was counted only a few times. The chain carries TRBV5-1 and TRBJ2-2; D is perhaps TRBD1 (7 bases). Germline V lookup: CDR1 SGHRS, CDR2 YFSETQ. V shed 0 bases and J shed 5 bases, with 11 bases lying between them. There are 15 residues in the CDR3. The CDR3 DNA sequence: TGCGCCAGCAGCTTGGACAGGGGAGGAACCGGGGAGCTGTTTTTT. It encodes CASSLDRGGTGELFF.

This clone was counted only a few times. CDR3 residues: CASPNFIPTPLHF. CDR3 sequence (DNA): TGCGCCAGCCCGAACTTTATTCCTACTCCCCTCCACTTT. The V and J genes are TRBV10-1 and TRBJ1-6; D gene unclear. The CDR3 totals 13 residues. Germline V gives CDR1 WNHNN, CDR2 SYGVQD (reference sequence). The germline V and J ends were trimmed by 8 bases and 13 bases, with 18 bases remaining between them.

This clone was seen just once. This chain connects TRBV4-2 to TRBJ2-5; D perhaps matches TRBD1 (5 bases). The CDR3 loop spans 16 amino acids. From germline, CDR1 is LGHNA and CDR2 YNFKEQ. V was pared by 1 base and J by 4 bases, with 16 bases between. In nucleotides, the CDR3 is TGTGCCAGCAGCCAAGGATATTCCAGGGTATCAGAGACCCAGTACTTC. Encoded protein: CASSQGYSRVSETQYF.

This clone occurred a few times. The chain combines TRBV4-3 with TRBJ2-1, with D perhaps TRBD2 (5 bases). Trimming left V 8 bases short and J 1 base short, with 9 bases between. This CDR3 is 13 amino acids long. Germline lookup yields CDR1 LGHNA and CDR2 YSLEER. Here the CDR3 DNA reads TGCGCCAGCGGAGGCGGGTCCTACAATGAGCAGTTCTTC. Translating gives CASGGGSYNEQFF.

The CDR3 spells CSGASRQLEAFF. The CDR3 bases are TGCAGCGGGGCCTCGCGACAGCTTGAAGCTTTCTTT. The chain carries TRBV29-1 and TRBJ1-1, with a tentative D call TRBD1 (5 bases). The CDR3 is 12 residues long. Deletions cut 7 bases from V and 7 bases from J, with 16 bases between. In germline, CDR1 is SQVTM, CDR2 ANQGSEA.

This clone was recorded once. This chain links TRBV5-1 with TRBJ2-7; a possible D gene is TRBD1 (6 bases). This CDR3 region has 15 residues. V lost 3 bases and J 6 bases, leaving 19 bases between the germline ends. CDR1 and CDR2 (germline): SGHRS, YFSETQ. This chain's CDR3 is CASSSPGTLGSEQYF. The DNA of the CDR3 is TGCGCCAGCAGCTCCCCCGGGACATTGGGCTCCGAGCAGTACTTC.

V and J are TRBV28 and TRBJ2-7; 8 bases agree with TRBD2. The CDR3 covers 16 residues. V lost 3 bases, J lost 2 bases, and 9 bases stayed unmatched. Germline V CDR1 and CDR2: MDHEN, SYDVKM. CDR3 region: CASSLGGAGGAYEQYF. DNA of the CDR3: TGTGCCAGCAGTTTGGGGGGGGCGGGAGGTGCCTACGAGCAGTACTTC.

The chain recombines TRBV7-9 with TRBJ1-1; possible D gene TRBD1, 5 bases. The ends were cut back, 4 bases at V and 5 bases at J, with 14 bases in the middle. The CDR3 length is 14 residues. Germline values: CDR1 SEHNR, CDR2 FQNEAQ (reference sequence). The CDR3 bases are TGTGCCAGCAGCTGGAGGGGAGCGGAAACTGAAGCTTTCTTT. This gives the protein CASSWRGAETEAFF.

CDR3 residues: CASSLGGWSSYNEQFF. CDR3 DNA sequence: TGTGCCAGCAGCTTAGGGGGCTGGAGCTCCTACAATGAGCAGTTCTTC. The chain joins TRBV11-2 to TRBJ2-1; TRBD1 is a possible D gene (5 bases). V was cut by 1 base and J by 0 bases, with 10 bases left in between. Germline CDR1 is SGHAT and CDR2 is FQNNGV. This CDR3 has 16 amino acids.

The chain has TRBV7-9 and TRBJ2-3; D unclear. The V end lost 1 base, the J end lost 4 bases, and 15 bases lay between the germline ends. The CDR3 sequence is 16 residues long. From germline, CDR1 is SEHNR and CDR2 FQNEAQ (reference sequence). The CDR3 is CASSLGVLVISDTQYF. The CDR3 coding sequence is TGTGCCAGCAGCTTAGGAGTCCTCGTCATATCAGATACGCAGTATTTT.

This chain uses TRBV7-4 with TRBJ1-5; D gene ambiguous. Germline V gene data show CDR1 as SGHVT and CDR2 as SQSDAQ. V dropped 10 bases and J dropped 5 bases, with 15 bases sitting between them. The CDR3 totals 13 residues. The CDR3 DNA is TGTGCCAACCCCCGGGGTGTCGATCAGCCCCAGCATTTT. Translation gives CANPRGVDQPQHF.